These 9 T cell receptor beta chains were all obtained from the same sample, sequenced in a study of T cell repertoires in cytomegalovirus infection (dated by TCRdb to the late 2010s). The sample was run on an Illumina HiSeq 1500. Clones were called with MiXCR by TCRdb after fastp trimmed the public reads at Q25, and only in-frame beta chains were retained. Each record represents a unique CDR3 protein, reported with the most common genes and DNA among its rows. Across this sample there are just under 550,000 distinct CDR3 sequences, with 26% seen only once. Together, the top ten hold about 13% of the sample. The sequencing sample was made of PBMCs. These TCRs come from a human donor in good health (CMV status not recorded). Some clones in this sample may be carry-over from other donors' samples.

A few counts support this clonotype. The chain recombines TRBV6-2 or TRBV6-3 with TRBJ1-1; D is uncertain. Germline V gene data show CDR1 as MNHEY and CDR2 as SVGEGT. V was shortened by 6 bases and J by 6 bases, with 11 bases between the two germline ends. The CDR3 spans 12 residues. DNA for the CDR3: TGTGCCAGCAGCGAGAGGCACGCTGAAGCTTTCTTT. Translating it yields CASSERHAEAFF.

With respect to this clonotype: At one end the junction does not follow the germline gene, possibly because of a read error. The V gene is TRBV7-3, the J gene TRBJ1-4; D uncertain. The V gene's germline CDR1 is SGHTA and CDR2 FQGTGA. CDR3 length: 15 amino acids. The CDR3: CASRPRASTNDKLFF. CDR3 in DNA: TGTGCCAGCAGACCCCGGGCTTCAACTAATGATAAACTGTTTTTT. Full variable domain (missing parts from reference TRBV7-3 and TRBJ1-4): GAGVSQTPSNKVTEKGKYVELRCDPISGHTALYWYRQSLGQGPEFLIYFQGTGAADDSGLPNDRFFAVRPEGSVSTLKIQRTERGDSAVYLCASRPRASTNDKLFFGSGTQLSVL.

This clonotype was detected ten times or more. The chain recombines TRBV11-3 with TRBJ2-1; 14 bases align to TRBD2. Per germline, CDR1 SGHNT and CDR2 YENEEA. The CDR3 consists of 18 residues. V lost 0 bases, J lost 0 bases, and 1 base stayed unmatched. The CDR3 loop is CASSLDGTSGSSYNEQFF. CDR3 sequence (DNA): TGTGCCAGCAGCTTAGATGGGACTAGCGGGAGCTCCTACAATGAGCAGTTCTTC.

This clonotype was counted a few times. This chain joins TRBV7-9 and TRBJ1-3, with a tentative D call TRBD1 (5 bases). The CDR3 is 14 residues long. V was clipped by 4 bases and J by 2 bases, with 9 bases between them. In germline, CDR1 is SEHNR, CDR2 FQNEAQ (reference sequence). CDR3: CASSSRTPGNTIYF. CDR3 DNA sequence: TGTGCCAGCAGCTCCCGGACACCTGGAAACACCATATATTTT.

There are a few counts of this clonotype. The rearrangement joins TRBV7-9 to TRBJ2-7; 7 positions agree with TRBD2. V shed 4 bases and J 5 bases; nucleotides not matched to a gene: 2. Germline values: CDR1 SEHNR, CDR2 FQNEAQ (reference sequence). The CDR3 runs to 12 residues. The CDR3, as DNA: TGTGCCAGCAGCTCCGGGACTAACGAGCAGTACTTC. Translating gives CASSSGTNEQYF.

This clonotype was counted only a few times. V and J are TRBV24-1 and TRBJ2-3; no clear D. CDR3 length: 13 amino acids. The V end lost 5 bases, the J end lost 2 bases, and 7 bases lay between the germline ends. Germline-derived CDR1 and CDR2 are KGHDR and SFDVKD. The CDR3 DNA reads TGTGCCACCAGTGGGGCAGTCACAGATACGCAGTATTTT. It translates to CATSGAVTDTQYF.

This chain's CDR3 is CASRLGNIQYF. As DNA, the CDR3 is TGTGCCAGCAGACTAGGAAACATTCAGTACTTC. The chain is built from TRBV6-2 or TRBV6-3 and TRBJ2-4; maybe TRBD2 (5 bases). Per germline, CDR1 MNHEY and CDR2 SVGEGT. This CDR3 comprises 11 residues. V was trimmed by 6 bases and J by 6 bases, leaving 6 bases between them.

The sample holds many counts of this clonotype. The V gene is TRBV7-2, the J gene TRBJ1-3, with D possibly matching TRBD1 (6 bases). There are 14 residues in the CDR3. Germline V lookup: CDR1 SGHTA, CDR2 FQGNSA. The V and J ends lost 5 bases and 1 base respectively, with 9 bases between them. The CDR3 here is CASSRGQSGNTIYF. CDR3 nucleotide sequence: TGTGCCAGCAGCCGAGGACAGTCTGGAAACACCATATATTTT.

The chain has TRBV28 and TRBJ1-5; 8 nucleotides match TRBD1. CDR3 length equals 15 residues. Losses at the gene ends were 8 bases for V and 6 bases for J; bases not matched to a gene: 12. Looked up from germline, CDR1 is MDHEN and CDR2 is SYDVKM. Here the CDR3 reads CASFSAQGGGQPQHF. In DNA, the CDR3 is TGTGCCAGCTTTTCAGCACAGGGGGGAGGTCAGCCCCAGCATTTT.